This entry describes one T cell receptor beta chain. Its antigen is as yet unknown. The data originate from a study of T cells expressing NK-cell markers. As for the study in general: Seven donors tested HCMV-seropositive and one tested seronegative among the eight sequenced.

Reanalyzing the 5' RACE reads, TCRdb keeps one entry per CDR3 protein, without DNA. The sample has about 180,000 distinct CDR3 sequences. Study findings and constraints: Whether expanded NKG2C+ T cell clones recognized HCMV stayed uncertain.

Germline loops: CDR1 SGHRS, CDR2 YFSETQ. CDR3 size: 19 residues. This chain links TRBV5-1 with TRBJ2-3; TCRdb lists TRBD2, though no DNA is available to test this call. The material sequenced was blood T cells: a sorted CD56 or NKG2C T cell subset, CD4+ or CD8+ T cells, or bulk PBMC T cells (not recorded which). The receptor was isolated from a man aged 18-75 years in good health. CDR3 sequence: CASSLSGASGGPNTDTQYF.